The present T cell receptor beta chain was sequenced within a study of CD8 T cells in ankylosing spondylitis. The study, taken as a whole, reports: Clones linked to the disease showed a CD8+ phenotype. They occurred at relatively low frequencies in peripheral blood. Among TCR beta sequences, a motif of eight or nine highly homologous variants appeared characteristic of ankylosing spondylitis blood.

For TCR beta, libraries came from quantitative 5'-RACE with molecular barcodes. MiXCR, applied by TCRdb to the 5' RACE reads, yields one record per CDR3 protein. This sample has some 30,000 distinct CDR3 sequences, with 6.5% to 9% found just once. This clonotype came up many times. Antigen specificity is unknown. This TCR came from a male donor with ankylosing spondylitis or in good health (not recorded which). Sequenced sample: blood, either unsorted or a sorted T cell fraction (not recorded which).

The CDR3 DNA reads TGCGCCAGCAGCCTAGCGACAGGGGCCTTAAACACTGAAGCTTTCTTT. Residues: CASSLATGALNTEAFF. The chain links TRBV5-1 to TRBJ1-1; 8 bases agree with TRBD1. The J segment lost 2 bases and the V segment lost 4 bases, leaving 10 bases of the junction unmatched. This CDR3 comprises 16 residues. Per the germline V gene, CDR1 is SGHRS and CDR2 is YFSETQ.